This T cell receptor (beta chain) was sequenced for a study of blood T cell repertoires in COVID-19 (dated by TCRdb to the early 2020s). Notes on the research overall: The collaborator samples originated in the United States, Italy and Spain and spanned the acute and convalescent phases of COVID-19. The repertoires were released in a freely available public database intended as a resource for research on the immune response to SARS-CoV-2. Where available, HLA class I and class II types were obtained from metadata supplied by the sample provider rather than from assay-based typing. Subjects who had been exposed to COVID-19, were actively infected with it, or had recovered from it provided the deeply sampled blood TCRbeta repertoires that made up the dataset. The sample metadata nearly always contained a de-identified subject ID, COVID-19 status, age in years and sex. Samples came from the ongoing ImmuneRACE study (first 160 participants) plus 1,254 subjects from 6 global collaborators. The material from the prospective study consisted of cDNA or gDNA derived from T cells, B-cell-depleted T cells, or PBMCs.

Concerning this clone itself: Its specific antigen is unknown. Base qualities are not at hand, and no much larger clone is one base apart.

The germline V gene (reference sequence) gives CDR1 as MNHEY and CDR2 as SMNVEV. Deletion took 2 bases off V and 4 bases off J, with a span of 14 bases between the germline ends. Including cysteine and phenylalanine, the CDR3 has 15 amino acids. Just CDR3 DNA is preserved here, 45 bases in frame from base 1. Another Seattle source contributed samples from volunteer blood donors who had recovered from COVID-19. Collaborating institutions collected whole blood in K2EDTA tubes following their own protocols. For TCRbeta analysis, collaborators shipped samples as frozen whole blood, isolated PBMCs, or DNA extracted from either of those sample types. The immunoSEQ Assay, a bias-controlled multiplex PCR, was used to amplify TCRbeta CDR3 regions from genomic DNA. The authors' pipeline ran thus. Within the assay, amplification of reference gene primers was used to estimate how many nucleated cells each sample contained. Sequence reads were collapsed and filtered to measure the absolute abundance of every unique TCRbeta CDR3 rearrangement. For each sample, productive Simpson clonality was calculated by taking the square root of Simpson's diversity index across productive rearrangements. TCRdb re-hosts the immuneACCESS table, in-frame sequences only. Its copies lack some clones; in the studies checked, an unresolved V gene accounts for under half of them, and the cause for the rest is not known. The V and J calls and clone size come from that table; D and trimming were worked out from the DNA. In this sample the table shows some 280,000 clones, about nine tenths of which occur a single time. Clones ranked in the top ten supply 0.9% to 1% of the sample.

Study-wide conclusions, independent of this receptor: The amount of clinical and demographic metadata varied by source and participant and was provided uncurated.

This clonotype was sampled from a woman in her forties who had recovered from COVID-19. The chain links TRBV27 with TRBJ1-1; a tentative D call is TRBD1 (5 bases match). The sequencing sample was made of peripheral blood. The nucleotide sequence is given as TGTGCCAGCAGTTTAAGACAGTCGGACGCCACTGAAGCTTTCTTT. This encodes CASSLRQSDATEAFF.